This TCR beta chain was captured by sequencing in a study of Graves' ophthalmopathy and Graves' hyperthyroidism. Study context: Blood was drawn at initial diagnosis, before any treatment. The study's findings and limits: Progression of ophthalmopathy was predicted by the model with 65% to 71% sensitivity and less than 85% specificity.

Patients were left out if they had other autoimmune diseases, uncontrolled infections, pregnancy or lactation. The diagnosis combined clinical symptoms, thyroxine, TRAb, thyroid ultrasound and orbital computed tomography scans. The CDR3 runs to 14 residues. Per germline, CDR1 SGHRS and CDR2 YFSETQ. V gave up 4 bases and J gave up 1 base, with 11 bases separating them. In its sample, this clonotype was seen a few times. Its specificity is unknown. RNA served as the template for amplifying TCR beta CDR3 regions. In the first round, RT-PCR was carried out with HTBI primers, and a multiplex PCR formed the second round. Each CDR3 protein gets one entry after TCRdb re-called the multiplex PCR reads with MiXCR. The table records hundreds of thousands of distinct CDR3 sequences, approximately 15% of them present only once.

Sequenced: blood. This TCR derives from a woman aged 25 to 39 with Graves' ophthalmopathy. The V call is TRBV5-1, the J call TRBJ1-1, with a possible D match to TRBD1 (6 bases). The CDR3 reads CASSHMTGNTEAFF. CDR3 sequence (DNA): TGCGCCAGCAGCCATATGACAGGGAACACTGAAGCTTTCTTT.